This record concerns one TCR beta chain sequence. Its antigen is unidentified. The record originates from a study of graft-versus-host responses after intestinal transplantation. Assay: immunoSEQ multiplex PCR; the TCRdb copy retains only in-frame clones and omits some. The sample includes about 25,000 clones, 90% to 95% seen only once; the top ten take around 0.82%. General study results and limits: Some patients had graft-donor T cell macrochimerism, and their allografts showed high graft-versus-host to host-versus-graft clonal ratios.

Germline V gives CDR1 MDHEN, CDR2 SYDVKM. V trimming: 4 bases; J trimming: 0 bases; junction bases outside the gene matches: 8. This CDR3 has 16 residues. The sample was PBMCs, taken around 29 days after intestinal transplant. This clonotype was sampled from a human patient who received an intestinal transplant, so some T cells may come from the graft donor. The V gene is TRBV28, the J gene TRBJ2-7, with 8 bases aligning to TRBD2. The chain's CDR3 is CASSSPNSGTSYEQYF. CDR3 DNA sequence: TGTGCCAGCAGTTCCCCAAATAGCGGGACCTCCTACGAGCAGTACTTC. Based on the CDR3 plus reference TRBV28 and TRBJ2-7, the full variable domain is DVKVTQSSRYLVKRTGEKVFLECVQDMDHENMFWYRQDPGLGLRLIYFSYDVKMKEKGDIPEGYSVSREKKERFSLILESASTNQTSMYLCASSSPNSGTSYEQYFGPGTRLTVT.